This passage covers 14 T cell receptor beta chains from one sample sequenced in a study of identical twins (dated by TCRdb to the mid-2010s). Library preparation used 5' RACE. The instrument was an Illumina HiSeq 2000. The raw public data were reprocessed by TCRdb itself: fastp quality trimming at Q25, MiXCR clonotype calling, in-frame beta chains only. Merged by CDR3 protein, the rows form single entries marked with the most common genes and DNA. The sample table lists approximately 500,000 distinct CDR3 sequences, 24% of them with a count of one. The ten largest clonotypes hold over 2.5% of the sample. The same specimen was also included in a second study, on T cells expressing NK-cell markers.

The source material was CD4+ T cells sorted from blood. These receptors were taken from a woman aged 18 to 35 in good health.

The rearrangement links TRBV12-3 or TRBV12-4 to TRBJ2-7, with a weak D call TRBD1 (6 bases). CDR3 size: 12 residues. V was shortened by 4 bases and J by 12 bases, with 16 bases between the two germline ends. The CDR3 is CASSSGTSRGYF. CDR3 in DNA: TGTGCCAGCAGTTCGGGGACATCGAGGGGGTACTTC.

This clonotype occurred a few times. In nucleotides, the CDR3 is TGTGCCAGCAGCTTAACTAGGGGGCGCGGCTACGAGCAGTACTTC. Its protein product is CASSLTRGRGYEQYF. The rearrangement uses TRBV7-2 and TRBJ2-7, with 7 bases lining up with TRBD1. The J segment lost 3 bases and the V segment lost 2 bases, leaving 7 bases of the junction unmatched. The germline gives CDR1 SGHTA, CDR2 FQGNSA. This CDR3 contains 15 residues.

Worth noting for this clonotype: With a much larger clone just one base away, this may be a read error. The chain links TRBV28 to TRBJ2-1; D is unresolved. Germline V CDR1 and CDR2: MDHEN, SYDVKM. The CDR3 is made up of 16 amino acids. DNA of the CDR3: TGTGCCAGCAGTTTATGGGGCAGGAGCTCCTACAATGAGCAGTCCTTC. Residues: CASSLWGRSSYNEQSF.

The chain recombines TRBV24-1 with TRBJ2-1; D not certain. The CDR3 contains 12 residues. From germline, CDR1 is KGHDR and CDR2 SFDVKD. Trimming pared 4 bases from V and 12 bases from J, leaving 12 bases between. CDR3 residues: CATSDLQGRQFF. The CDR3, as DNA: TGTGCCACCAGTGACCTCCAAGGGCGGCAGTTCTTC.

V and J are TRBV12-3 or TRBV12-4 and TRBJ1-2; D may be TRBD1 (6 bases). The CDR3 runs to 15 residues. The V and J ends lost 5 bases and 0 bases respectively, with 13 bases between them. The CDR3 loop is CASSTRDKSNYGYTF. The CDR3 DNA reads TGTGCCAGCAGTACCCGGGACAAATCTAACTATGGCTACACCTTC.

Ten or more counts support this clonotype. The chain employs TRBV12-3 or TRBV12-4 and TRBJ1-2; a weak D match, TRBD1 (6 bases). The germline V and J ends were trimmed by 3 bases and 4 bases, with 15 bases remaining between them. There are 15 residues in the CDR3. The CDR3 bases are TGTGCCAGCAGTTTTTCAGGGGCCGCCACCTATGGCTACACCTTC. Its translation: CASSFSGAATYGYTF.

The J gene is TRBJ1-2, the V gene TRBV3-1, with 11 bases matching TRBD1. CDR1 LGHDT and CDR2 YNNKEL come from the germline V gene (reference sequence). There are 15 residues in the CDR3. The junction had 5 bases not matched to a gene; V was cut back by 4 bases and J by 4 bases. CDR3 protein: CASSPLGTGGYGYTF. CDR3 nucleotide sequence: TGTGCCAGCAGCCCACTGGGGACAGGGGGCTATGGCTACACCTTC.

This clonotype was counted between two and nine times. The rearrangement links TRBV11-2 to TRBJ2-1; D is unresolved. Germline assignment: CDR1 SGHAT and CDR2 FQNNGV. This CDR3 is built from 11 residues. Trimming left V 6 bases short and J 9 bases short, with 9 bases between. The CDR3 loop is CASSYDSEQFF. For the CDR3, the DNA is TGTGCCAGCAGTTACGACTCTGAGCAGTTCTTC.

The chain carries TRBV5-1 and TRBJ1-1; no firm D call. The CDR3 sequence is 14 residues long. Trimming took 6 bases from V and 0 from J, leaving 12 bases between them. The germline gives CDR1 SGHRS, CDR2 YFSETQ. The CDR3 DNA sequence: TGCGCCAGCACGTCAGACGGATTGAACACTGAAGCTTTCTTT. Translating it yields CASTSDGLNTEAFF. Filled out from reference TRBV5-1 and TRBJ1-1, the complete variable domain reads KAGVTQTPRYLIKTRGQQVTLSCSPISGHRSVSWYQQTPGQGLQFLFEYFSETQRNKGNFPGRFSGRQFSNSRSEMNVSTLELGDSALYLCASTSDGLNTEAFFGQGTRLTVV.

V and J are TRBV5-4 and TRBJ2-2; TRBD1 might be the D (5 bases). The CDR3 loop spans 16 amino acids. Germline values: CDR1 SGHNT, CDR2 YYREEE (reference sequence). Trimming took off 0 bases at V and 4 bases at J, with 13 bases between the two ends. CDR3 in DNA: TGTGCCAGCAGCTTGGCCTTAGGGGCCGGCACCGGGGAGCTGTTTTTT. The encoded protein is CASSLALGAGTGELFF.

The V and J genes are TRBV20-1 and TRBJ1-2; weak D call: TRBD1 (6 bases). From germline, CDR1 is DFQATT and CDR2 SNEGSKA (reference sequence). V lost 4 bases and J 7 bases, leaving 13 bases between the germline ends. This CDR3 is built from 12 residues. The CDR3 DNA sequence: TGCAGTGCTACCGACAGGTCTGGTGGCTACACCTTC. Protein product: CSATDRSGGYTF.

The rearrangement uses TRBV10-3 and TRBJ2-3; a possible D gene is TRBD1 (6 bases). The CDR3 is 15 amino acids. The germline V and J ends were trimmed by 8 bases and 1 base, with 16 bases remaining between them. Looked up from germline, CDR1 is ENHRY and CDR2 is SYGVKD. The CDR3 bases are TGTGCCATCCGGGATGGGGGCGAAGGCACAGATACGCAGTATTTT. Protein sequence: CAIRDGGEGTDTQYF.

The chain has TRBV20-1 and TRBJ2-6; D possibly corresponds to TRBD1 (5 bases). This CDR3 comprises 16 residues. Germline V gives CDR1 DFQATT, CDR2 SNEGSKA (reference sequence). The ends were cut back, 5 bases at V and 0 bases at J, with 14 bases in the middle. The CDR3 region has the DNA TGCAGTGCTCAACCGACAGCAGACTCTGGGGCCAACGTCCTGACTTTC. Its translation: CSAQPTADSGANVLTF.

Only a few counts were recorded for this clonotype. The chain couples TRBV14 to TRBJ2-6; D may correspond to TRBD1 or TRBD2 (5 bases each). CDR3 length equals 14 residues. The V end lost 2 bases, the J end lost 8 bases, and 10 bases lay between the germline ends. Germline lookup yields CDR1 SGHDN and CDR2 FVKESK. CDR3 loop: CASSQKGSSNVLTF. CDR3 bases: TGTGCCAGCAGCCAAAAGGGGAGTTCCAACGTCCTGACTTTC.